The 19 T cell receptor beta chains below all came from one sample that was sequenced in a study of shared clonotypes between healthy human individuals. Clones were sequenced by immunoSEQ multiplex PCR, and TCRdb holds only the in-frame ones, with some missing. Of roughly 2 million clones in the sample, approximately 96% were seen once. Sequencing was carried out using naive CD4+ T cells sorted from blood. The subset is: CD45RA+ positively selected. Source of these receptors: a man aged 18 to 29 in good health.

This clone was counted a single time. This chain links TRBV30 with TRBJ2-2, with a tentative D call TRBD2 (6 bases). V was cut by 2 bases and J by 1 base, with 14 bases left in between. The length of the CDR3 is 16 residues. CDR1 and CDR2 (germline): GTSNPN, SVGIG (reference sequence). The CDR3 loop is CAWSLGWGENTGELFF. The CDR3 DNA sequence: TGTGCCTGGAGTTTGGGATGGGGGGAGAACACCGGGGAGCTGTTTTTT.

Here the CDR3 DNA reads TGTGCCAGTAGTATTGCGGGGGACGGGAAGTACGAGCAGTACTTC. This sequence encodes CASSIAGDGKYEQYF. The rearrangement links TRBV19 to TRBJ2-7, with TRBD2 matching over 7 bases. The CDR3 extends over 15 amino acids. Trimming at V came to 3 bases and at J to 4 bases, leaving 9 bases not matched to a gene. Germline assignment: CDR1 LNHDA and CDR2 SQIVND (reference sequence).

CDR3 bases: TGTGCCAGCAGCGAGATAGCGGGGGGACCCTACGAGCAGTACTTC. This encodes CASSEIAGGPYEQYF. V gene TRBV2 combines with J gene TRBJ2-7; TRBD2 matches at 10 bases. J gave up 2 bases and V 6 bases, and 7 bases lay outside the gene matches. Germline loops: CDR1 SNHLY, CDR2 FYNNEI. The CDR3 extends over 15 amino acids. Based on the CDR3 plus reference TRBV2 and TRBJ2-7, the full variable domain is EPEVTQTPSHQVTQMGQEVILRCVPISNHLYFYWYRQILGQKVEFLVSFYNNEISEKSEIFDDQFSVERPDGSNFTLKIRSTKLEDSAMYFCASSEIAGGPYEQYFGPGTRLTVT.

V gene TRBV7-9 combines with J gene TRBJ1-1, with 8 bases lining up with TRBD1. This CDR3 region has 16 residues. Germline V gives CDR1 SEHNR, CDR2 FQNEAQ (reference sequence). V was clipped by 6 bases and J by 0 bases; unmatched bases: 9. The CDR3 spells CASRQPGTGLNTEAFF. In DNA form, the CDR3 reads TGTGCCAGCAGACAACCCGGGACAGGTCTGAACACTGAAGCTTTCTTT.

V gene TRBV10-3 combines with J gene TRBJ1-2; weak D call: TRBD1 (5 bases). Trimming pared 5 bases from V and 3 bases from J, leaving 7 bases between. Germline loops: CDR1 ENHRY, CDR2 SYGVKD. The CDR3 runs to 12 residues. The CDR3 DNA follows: TGTGCCATCAGTCTAGGGGACTATGGCTACACCTTC. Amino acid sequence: CAISLGDYGYTF.

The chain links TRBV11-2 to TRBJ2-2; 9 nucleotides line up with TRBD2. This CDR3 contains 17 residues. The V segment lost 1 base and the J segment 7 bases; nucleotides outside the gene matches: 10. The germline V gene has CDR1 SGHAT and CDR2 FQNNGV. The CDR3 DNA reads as TGTGCCAGCAGCTTAGGGCGTAGCGGGAGTTCGGACGGGGAGCTGTTTTTT. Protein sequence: CASSLGRSGSSDGELFF.

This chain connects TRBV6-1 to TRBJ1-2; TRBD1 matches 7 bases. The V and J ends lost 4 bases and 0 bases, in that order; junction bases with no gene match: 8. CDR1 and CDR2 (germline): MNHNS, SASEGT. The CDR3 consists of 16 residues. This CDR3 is CASSVLPQGANYGYTF. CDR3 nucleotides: TGTGCCAGCAGTGTTTTACCCCAGGGGGCTAACTATGGCTACACCTTC.

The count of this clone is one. The CDR3 is CASSLRDSYYNEQFF. The CDR3 bases are TGTGCCAGCAGCCTCCGGGACAGCTACTACAATGAGCAGTTCTTC. The chain employs TRBV6-1 and TRBJ2-1, with 7 bases aligning to TRBD1. The CDR3 loop spans 15 amino acids. The trim removed 6 bases at V and 3 bases at J, leaving 8 bases unmatched. The germline CDR1 and CDR2 sequences are MNHNS and SASEGT.

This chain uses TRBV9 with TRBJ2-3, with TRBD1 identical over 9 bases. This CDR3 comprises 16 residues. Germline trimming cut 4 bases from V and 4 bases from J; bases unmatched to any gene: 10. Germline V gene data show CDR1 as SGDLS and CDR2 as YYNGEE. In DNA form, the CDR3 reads TGTGCCAGCAGCCCTCGGGACAGGGATAGGGCAGATACGCAGTATTTT. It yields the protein CASSPRDRDRADTQYF.

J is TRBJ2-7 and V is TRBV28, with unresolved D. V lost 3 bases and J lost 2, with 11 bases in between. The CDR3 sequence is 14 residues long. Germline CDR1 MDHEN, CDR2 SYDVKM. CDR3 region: CASSLSRLAYEQYF. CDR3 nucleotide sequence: TGTGCCAGCAGTTTGTCCCGACTGGCCTACGAGCAGTACTTC.

The CDR3 region is CASSRSGGSEKLFF. The DNA of the CDR3 is TGTGCCAGCAGTCGCTCAGGGGGATCTGAAAAACTGTTTTTT. This chain joins TRBV28 and TRBJ1-4; 7 positions agree with TRBD1. The trim removed 5 bases at V and 7 bases at J, leaving 7 bases unmatched. The CDR3 is 14 amino acids. Germline loops: CDR1 MDHEN, CDR2 SYDVKM.

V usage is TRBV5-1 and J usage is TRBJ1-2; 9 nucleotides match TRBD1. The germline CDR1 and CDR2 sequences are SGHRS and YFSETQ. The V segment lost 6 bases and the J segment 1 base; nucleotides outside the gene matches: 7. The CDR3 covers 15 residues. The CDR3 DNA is TGCGCCAGCACCCTGAGGACAGGGGATAACTATGGCTACACCTTC. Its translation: CASTLRTGDNYGYTF.

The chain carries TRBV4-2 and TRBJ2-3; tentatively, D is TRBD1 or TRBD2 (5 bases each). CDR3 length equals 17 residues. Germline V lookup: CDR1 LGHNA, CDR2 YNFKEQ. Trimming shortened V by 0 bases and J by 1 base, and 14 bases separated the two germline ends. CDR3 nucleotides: TGTGCCAGCAGCCAAGAACTTCGAGGGGTTGGCACAGATACGCAGTATTTT. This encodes CASSQELRGVGTDTQYF.

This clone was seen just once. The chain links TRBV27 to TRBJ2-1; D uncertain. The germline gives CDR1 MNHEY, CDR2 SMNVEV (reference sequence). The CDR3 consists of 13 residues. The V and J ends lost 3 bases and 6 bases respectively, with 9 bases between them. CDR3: CASSFGRSNEQFF. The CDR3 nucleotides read TGTGCCAGCAGTTTTGGTAGGAGCAATGAGCAGTTCTTC.

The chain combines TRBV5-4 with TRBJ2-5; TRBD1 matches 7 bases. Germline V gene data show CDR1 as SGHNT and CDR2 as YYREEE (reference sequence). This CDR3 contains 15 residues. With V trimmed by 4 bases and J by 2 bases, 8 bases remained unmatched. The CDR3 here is CASSAIDRVQETQYF. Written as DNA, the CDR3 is TGTGCCAGCAGCGCGATAGACAGGGTGCAAGAGACCCAGTACTTC.

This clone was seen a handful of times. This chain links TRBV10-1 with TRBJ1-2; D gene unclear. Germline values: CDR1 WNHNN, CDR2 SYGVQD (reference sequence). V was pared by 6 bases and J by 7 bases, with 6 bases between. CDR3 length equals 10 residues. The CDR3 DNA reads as TGCGCCAGCAGGGGCGGTGGCTACACCTTC. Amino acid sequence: CASRGGGYTF.

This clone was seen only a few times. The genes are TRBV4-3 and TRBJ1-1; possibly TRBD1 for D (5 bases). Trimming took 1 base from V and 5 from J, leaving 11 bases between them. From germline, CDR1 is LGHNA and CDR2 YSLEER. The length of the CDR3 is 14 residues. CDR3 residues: CASSQGGDGTEAFF. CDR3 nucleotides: TGCGCCAGCAGCCAAGGAGGGGATGGGACTGAAGCTTTCTTT.

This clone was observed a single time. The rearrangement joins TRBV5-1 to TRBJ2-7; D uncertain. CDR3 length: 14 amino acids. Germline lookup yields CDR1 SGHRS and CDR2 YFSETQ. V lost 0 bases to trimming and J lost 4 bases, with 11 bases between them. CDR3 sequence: CASSLAGLYYEQYF. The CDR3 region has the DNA TGCGCCAGCAGCTTGGCGGGCCTCTATTACGAGCAGTACTTC.

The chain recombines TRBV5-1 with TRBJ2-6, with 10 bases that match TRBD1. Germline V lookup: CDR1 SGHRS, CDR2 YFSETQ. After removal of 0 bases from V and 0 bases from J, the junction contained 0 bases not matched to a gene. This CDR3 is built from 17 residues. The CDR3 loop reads CASSLGDRGSGANVLTF. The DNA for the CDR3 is TGCGCCAGCAGCTTGGGGGACAGGGGCTCTGGGGCCAACGTCCTGACTTTC.